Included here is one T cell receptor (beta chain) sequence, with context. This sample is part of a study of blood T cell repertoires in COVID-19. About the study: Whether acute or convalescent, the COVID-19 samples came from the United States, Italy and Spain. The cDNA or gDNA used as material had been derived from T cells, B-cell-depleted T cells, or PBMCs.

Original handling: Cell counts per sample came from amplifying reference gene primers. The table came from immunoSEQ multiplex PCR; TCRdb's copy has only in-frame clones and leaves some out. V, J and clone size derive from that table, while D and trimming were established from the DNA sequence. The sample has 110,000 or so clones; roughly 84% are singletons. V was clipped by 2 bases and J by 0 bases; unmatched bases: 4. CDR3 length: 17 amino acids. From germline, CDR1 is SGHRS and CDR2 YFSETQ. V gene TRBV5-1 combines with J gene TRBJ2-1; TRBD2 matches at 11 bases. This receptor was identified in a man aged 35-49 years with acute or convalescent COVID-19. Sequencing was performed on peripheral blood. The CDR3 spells CASSFRLAGSSYNEQFF. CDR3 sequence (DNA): TGCGCCAGCAGCTTTCGACTAGCGGGGAGCTCCTACAATGAGCAGTTCTTC.